A selection of T cell receptor beta chains follows, all from one sample in a study of cytomegalovirus exposure and HLA in healthy donors. The table came from immunoSEQ multiplex PCR; TCRdb's copy has only in-frame clones and leaves some out. The sample consists of about 93,000 clones, 82% of them appearing once. Source material: PBMCs. These receptors were collected from a man in his fifties in good health and CMV-seronegative. The conserved cysteine and the conserved F or W are not part of the CDR3 here. A row's size may be missing; if present it is once, few, many or a size class.

v_call	clone_size	cdr3_aa
TRBV15	-	ATSRDIQTGAF
TRBV14	once	ASSQEYKGIYGYT
TRBV5-1	once	ASSLGPVGTGKFLVTNEQF
TRBV29-1	-	SVALNTGELF
TRBV23-1	-	ASSHPGQATDTQY
TRBV29-1	-	SVLSNLYEQY
TRBV27	-	ASSLTANTEAF
TRBV6-6	once	ASSTLTGRGEKLF
TRBV9	-	ASSVEGKPHPKDEQF
TRBV7-8	-	ASSPQGGNTEAF
TRBV29-1	-	SVGRTGSYNEQF
TRBV30	-	AWSGTSGSFYEQY
TRBV27	-	ASSLTAGGNEQY
TRBV18	-	ASSPRNRAEYEQY
TRBV2	-	ASVAEASYNEQF
TRBV19	-	ASSKAGSYEQY
TRBV5-4	-	ASSLAAKTGELF
TRBV28	once	ASSLAQETQY
TRBV6-1	-	ASSEEGQIPSYNEQF
TRBV10-3	-	AISEGPSGPPIFYEQY
TRBV5-1	few	ASSLAPPGANEKLF
TRBV29-1	-	SVDPMRGTPVAF
TRBV7-9	-	AIDRDRPTDTQY
TRBV6-5	-	ASSLGQAAYEQY
TRBV7-8	-	ASSLRTSNNEQF
TRBV10-3	-	ATTFSGSSYNEQF
TRBV13	few	ASSLKVQNPYEQY
TRBV27	-	ASSFNNEQF
TRBV4-1	many	ASSQLPGHLKTQY
TRBV28	-	ASSSWTGGIETQY
TRBV6-5	-	ASSYGTGAQETQY
TRBV27	-	ASSFDRANEKLF
TRBV27	few	ASLVRAYSNQPQH
TRBV6-1	-	ASGPGQGNQPQH
TRBV28	-	ASRSGQGDSSSGTQY
TRBV28	few	ASSFRELGAF
TRBV4-1	-	ASSRATGGVTEAF
TRBV9	few	ASSDPPGLAGAGVNEQF
TRBV2	-	ASSPQGYEQY
TRBV6-7	-	ASSYSGLAGTGNQETQY
TRBV4-2	-	ASSQDRGRWGEY
TRBV19	few	ASSFVGSYEQY